This T cell receptor (beta chain) was observed in a study of blood T cell repertoires in COVID-19. Study-level information: The study drew acute and convalescent COVID-19 samples from the United States, Italy and Spain. Sample material is recorded as cDNA or gDNA derived from T cells, B-cell-depleted T cells, or PBMCs.

Trimming took off 1 base at V and 2 bases at J, with 11 bases between the two ends. This CDR3 is built from 15 residues. Looked up from germline, CDR1 is SEHNR and CDR2 is FQNEAQ (reference sequence). How the authors handled the data: Using reference gene primer amplification, nucleated cell counts were estimated. Assay used: immunoSEQ multiplex PCR; TCRdb lists only in-frame clones, some missing. V, J and clone size were drawn from that table, and D and trimming were deduced from the DNA. The sample carries over 200,000 clones, 80% to 90% recorded once. The V gene is TRBV7-9, the J gene TRBJ2-5; D not resolved. Sequencing used peripheral blood. This receptor was obtained from a woman older than 75 with active or convalescent COVID-19. The CDR3 DNA follows: TGTGCCAGCAGCTTAGAGTTGGCGGAACAAGAGACCCAGTACTTC. Amino acid sequence: CASSLELAEQETQYF.